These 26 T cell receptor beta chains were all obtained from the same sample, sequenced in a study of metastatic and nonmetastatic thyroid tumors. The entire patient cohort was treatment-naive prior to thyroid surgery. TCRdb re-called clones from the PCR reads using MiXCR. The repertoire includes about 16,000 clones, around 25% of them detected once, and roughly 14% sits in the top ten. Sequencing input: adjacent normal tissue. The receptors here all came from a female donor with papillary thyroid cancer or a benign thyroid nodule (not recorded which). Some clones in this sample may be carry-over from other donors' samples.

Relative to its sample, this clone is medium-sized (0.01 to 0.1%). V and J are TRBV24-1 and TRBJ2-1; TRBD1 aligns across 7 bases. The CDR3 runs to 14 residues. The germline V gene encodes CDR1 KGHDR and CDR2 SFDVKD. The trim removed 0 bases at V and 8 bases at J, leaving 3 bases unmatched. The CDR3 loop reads CATSDLNRGDEQFF. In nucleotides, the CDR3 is TGTGCCACCAGTGATTTGAACAGGGGTGATGAGCAGTTCTTC.

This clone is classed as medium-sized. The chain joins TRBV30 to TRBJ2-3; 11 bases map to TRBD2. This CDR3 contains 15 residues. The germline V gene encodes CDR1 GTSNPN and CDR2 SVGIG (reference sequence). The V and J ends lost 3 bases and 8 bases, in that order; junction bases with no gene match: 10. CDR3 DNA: TGTGCCTGGAGGTTAGCGGGAGGGACCCCGGGTACGCAGTATTTT. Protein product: CAWRLAGGTPGTQYF. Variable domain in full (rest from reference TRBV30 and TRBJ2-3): SQTIHQWPATLVQPVGSPLSLECTVEGTSNPNLYWYRQAAGRGLQLLFYSVGIGQISSEVPQNLSASRPQDRQFILSSKKLLLSDSGFYLCAWRLAGGTPGTQYFGPGTRLTVL.

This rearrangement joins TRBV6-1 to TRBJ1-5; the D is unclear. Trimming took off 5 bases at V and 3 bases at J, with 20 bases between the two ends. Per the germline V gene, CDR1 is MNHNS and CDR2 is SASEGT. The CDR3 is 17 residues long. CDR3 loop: CASSPSPYSNYNQPQHF. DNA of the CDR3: TGTGCCAGCAGTCCGTCCCCCTACAGCAACTACAATCAGCCCCAGCATTTT.

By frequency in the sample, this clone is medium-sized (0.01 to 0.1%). The CDR3 sequence: CASSYSGVGRTEAFF. In DNA, the CDR3 is TGTGCCAGCAGTTACTCCGGAGTGGGGAGGACTGAAGCTTTCTTT. The chain recombines TRBV6-2 or TRBV6-3 with TRBJ1-1, with no clear D. Trimming removed 0 bases at V and 5 bases at J, with 13 bases between. The CDR3 is 15 residues long. CDR1 and CDR2 from the germline V gene are MNHEY and SVGEGT.

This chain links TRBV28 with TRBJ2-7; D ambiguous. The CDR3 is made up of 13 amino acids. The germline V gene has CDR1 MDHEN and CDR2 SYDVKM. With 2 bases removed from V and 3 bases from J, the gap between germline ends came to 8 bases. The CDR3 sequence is CASSLGSHYEQYF. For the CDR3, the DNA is TGTGCCAGCAGTTTAGGGTCCCACTACGAGCAGTACTTC.

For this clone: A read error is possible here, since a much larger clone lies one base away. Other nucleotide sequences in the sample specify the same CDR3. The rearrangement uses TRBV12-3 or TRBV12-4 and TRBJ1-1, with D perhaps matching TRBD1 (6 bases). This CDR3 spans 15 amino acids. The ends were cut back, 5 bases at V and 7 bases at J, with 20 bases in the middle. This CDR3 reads CASSPRTGSPFEAFF. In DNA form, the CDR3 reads TGTGCCAGCAGTCCCCGTACAGGGTCTCCCTTTGAAGCTTTCTTT.

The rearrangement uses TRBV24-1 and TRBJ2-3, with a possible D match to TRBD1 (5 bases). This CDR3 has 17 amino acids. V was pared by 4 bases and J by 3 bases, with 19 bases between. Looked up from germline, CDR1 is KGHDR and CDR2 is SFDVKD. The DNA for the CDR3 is TGTGCCACCAGTGACCCCCAGGGTACCCCGACAACAGATACGCAGTATTTT. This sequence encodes CATSDPQGTPTTDTQYF.

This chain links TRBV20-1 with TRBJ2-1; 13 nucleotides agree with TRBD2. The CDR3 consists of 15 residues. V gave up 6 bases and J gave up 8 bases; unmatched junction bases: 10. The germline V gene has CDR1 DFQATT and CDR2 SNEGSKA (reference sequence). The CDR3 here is CSAAGTSGIGDEQFF. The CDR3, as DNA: TGCAGTGCAGCAGGGACTAGCGGGATCGGAGATGAGCAGTTCTTC.

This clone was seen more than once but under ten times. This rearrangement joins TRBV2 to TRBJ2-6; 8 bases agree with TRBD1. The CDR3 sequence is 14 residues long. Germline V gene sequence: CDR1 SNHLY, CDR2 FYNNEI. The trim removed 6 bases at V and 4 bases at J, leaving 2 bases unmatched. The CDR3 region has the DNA TGTGCCAGCAGCCAGGGGGCCGGGGCCAACGTCCTGACTTTC. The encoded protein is CASSQGAGANVLTF.

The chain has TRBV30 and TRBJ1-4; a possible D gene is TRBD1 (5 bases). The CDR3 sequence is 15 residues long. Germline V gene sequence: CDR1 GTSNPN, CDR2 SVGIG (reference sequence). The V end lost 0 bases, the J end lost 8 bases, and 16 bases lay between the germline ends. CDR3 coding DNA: TGTGCCTGGAGTGTACTAGGACGGGGCGAGGAAAAACTGTTTTTT. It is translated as CAWSVLGRGEEKLFF.

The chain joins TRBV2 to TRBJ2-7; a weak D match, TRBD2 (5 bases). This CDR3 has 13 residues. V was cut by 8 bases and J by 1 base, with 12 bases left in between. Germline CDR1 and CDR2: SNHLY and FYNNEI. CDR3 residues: CASAARTSYEQYF. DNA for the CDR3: TGTGCCAGCGCCGCCAGGACTTCCTACGAGCAGTACTTC.

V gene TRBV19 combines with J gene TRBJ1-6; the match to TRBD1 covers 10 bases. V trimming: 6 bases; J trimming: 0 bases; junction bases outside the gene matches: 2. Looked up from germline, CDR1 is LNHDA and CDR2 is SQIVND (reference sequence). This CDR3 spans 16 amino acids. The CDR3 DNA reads TGTGCCAGTAGCCGGACAGGGGGCTCCTATAATTCACCCCTCCACTTT. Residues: CASSRTGGSYNSPLHF.

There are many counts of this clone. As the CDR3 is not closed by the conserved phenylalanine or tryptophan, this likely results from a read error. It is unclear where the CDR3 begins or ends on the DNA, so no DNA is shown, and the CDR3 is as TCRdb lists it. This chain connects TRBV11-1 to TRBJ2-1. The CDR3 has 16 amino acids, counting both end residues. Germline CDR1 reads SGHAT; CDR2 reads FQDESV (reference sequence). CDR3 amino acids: CASSSPTSSPYNEQLV.

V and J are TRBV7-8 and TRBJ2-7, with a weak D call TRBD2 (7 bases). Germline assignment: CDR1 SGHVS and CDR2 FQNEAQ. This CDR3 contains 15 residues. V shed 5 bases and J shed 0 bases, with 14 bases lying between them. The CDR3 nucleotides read TGTGCCAGCAGCCCTTTTAGGGGGGGCTCCTACGAGCAGTACTTC. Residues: CASSPFRGGSYEQYF.

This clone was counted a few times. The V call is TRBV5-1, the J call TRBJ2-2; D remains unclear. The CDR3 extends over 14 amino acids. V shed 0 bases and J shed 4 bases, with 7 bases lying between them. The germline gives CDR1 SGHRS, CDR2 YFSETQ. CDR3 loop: CASSLAQSTGELFF. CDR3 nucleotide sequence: TGCGCCAGCAGCTTGGCGCAGAGCACCGGGGAGCTGTTTTTT.

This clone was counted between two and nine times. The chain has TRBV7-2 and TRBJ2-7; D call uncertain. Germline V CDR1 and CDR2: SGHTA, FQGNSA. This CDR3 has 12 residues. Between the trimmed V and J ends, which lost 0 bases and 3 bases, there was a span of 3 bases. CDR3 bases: TGTGCCAGCAGCTTAGCACTCTACGAGCAGTACTTC. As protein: CASSLALYEQYF.

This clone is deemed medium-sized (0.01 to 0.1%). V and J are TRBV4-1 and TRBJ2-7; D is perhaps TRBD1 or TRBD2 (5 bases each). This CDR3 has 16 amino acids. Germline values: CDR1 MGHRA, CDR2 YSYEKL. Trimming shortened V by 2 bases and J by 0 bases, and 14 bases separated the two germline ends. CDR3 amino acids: CASSQSLRDLSYEQYF. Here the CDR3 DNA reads TGCGCCAGCAGCCAAAGCCTCCGGGACCTCTCCTACGAGCAGTACTTC.

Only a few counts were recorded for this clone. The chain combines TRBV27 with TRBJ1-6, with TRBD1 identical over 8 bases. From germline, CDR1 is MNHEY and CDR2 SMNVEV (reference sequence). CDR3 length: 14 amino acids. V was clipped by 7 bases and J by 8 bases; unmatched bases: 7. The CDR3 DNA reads TGTGCCAGCAAGGCCCAGGGGGCGGATTCACCCCTCCACTTT. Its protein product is CASKAQGADSPLHF.

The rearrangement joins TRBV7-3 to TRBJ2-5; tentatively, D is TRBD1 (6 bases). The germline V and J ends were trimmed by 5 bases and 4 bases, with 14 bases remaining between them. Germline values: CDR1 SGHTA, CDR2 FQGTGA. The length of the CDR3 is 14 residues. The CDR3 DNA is TGTGCCAGCAGCCCGACGGGCAGGGGAGAGACCCAGTACTTC. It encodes CASSPTGRGETQYF.

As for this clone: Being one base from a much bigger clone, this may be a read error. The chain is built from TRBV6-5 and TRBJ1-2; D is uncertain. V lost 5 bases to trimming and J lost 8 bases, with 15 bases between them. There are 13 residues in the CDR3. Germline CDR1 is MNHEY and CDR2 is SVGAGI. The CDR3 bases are TGTGCCAGCAGTCAACTCGTTATGGGCGGCTACACCTTC. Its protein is CASSQLVMGGYTF.

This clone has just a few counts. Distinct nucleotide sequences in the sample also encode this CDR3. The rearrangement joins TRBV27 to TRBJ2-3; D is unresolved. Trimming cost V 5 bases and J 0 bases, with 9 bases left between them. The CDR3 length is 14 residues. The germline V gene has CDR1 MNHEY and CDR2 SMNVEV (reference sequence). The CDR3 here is CASSLTESTDTQYF. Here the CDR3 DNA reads TGTGCCAGCAGTCTTACAGAAAGCACAGATACGCAGTATTTT.

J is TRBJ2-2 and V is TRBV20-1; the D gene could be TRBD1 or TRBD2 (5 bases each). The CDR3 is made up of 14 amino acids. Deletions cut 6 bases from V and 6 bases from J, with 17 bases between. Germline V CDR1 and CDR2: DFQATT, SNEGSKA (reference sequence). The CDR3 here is CSAAGTTDSGELFF. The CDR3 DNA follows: TGCAGTGCGGCCGGGACCACGGACTCCGGGGAGCTGTTTTTT.

The CDR3 region has the DNA TGCGCCAGCAGCCAAGACCCGTCTGGGGCCAACGTCCTGACTTTC. Amino acid sequence: CASSQDPSGANVLTF. The chain uses TRBV4-1 and TRBJ2-6; D ambiguous. There are 15 residues in the CDR3. V lost 0 bases and J 1 base, leaving 4 bases between the germline ends. Germline V CDR1 and CDR2: MGHRA, YSYEKL.

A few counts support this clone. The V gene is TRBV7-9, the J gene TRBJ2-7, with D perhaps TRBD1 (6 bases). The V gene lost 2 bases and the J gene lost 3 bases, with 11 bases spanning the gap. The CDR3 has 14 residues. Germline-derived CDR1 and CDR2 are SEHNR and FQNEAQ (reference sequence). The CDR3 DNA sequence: TGTGCCAGCAGCTTAATGGGGGCCAGCTACGAGCAGTACTTC. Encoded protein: CASSLMGASYEQYF.

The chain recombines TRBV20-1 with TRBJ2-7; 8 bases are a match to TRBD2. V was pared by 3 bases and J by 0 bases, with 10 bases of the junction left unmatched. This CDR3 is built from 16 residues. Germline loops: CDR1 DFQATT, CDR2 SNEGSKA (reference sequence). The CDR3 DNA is TGCAGTGCTAGGCCCCTTACTAGCGGAGACTCCTACGAGCAGTACTTC. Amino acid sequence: CSARPLTSGDSYEQYF.

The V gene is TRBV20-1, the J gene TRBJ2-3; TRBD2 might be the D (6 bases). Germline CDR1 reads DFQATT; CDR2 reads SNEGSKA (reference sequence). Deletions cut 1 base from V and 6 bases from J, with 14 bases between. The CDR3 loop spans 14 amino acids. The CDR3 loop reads CSARAPGLGDTQYF. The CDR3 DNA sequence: TGCAGTGCTAGAGCCCCGGGACTGGGGGATACGCAGTATTTT.